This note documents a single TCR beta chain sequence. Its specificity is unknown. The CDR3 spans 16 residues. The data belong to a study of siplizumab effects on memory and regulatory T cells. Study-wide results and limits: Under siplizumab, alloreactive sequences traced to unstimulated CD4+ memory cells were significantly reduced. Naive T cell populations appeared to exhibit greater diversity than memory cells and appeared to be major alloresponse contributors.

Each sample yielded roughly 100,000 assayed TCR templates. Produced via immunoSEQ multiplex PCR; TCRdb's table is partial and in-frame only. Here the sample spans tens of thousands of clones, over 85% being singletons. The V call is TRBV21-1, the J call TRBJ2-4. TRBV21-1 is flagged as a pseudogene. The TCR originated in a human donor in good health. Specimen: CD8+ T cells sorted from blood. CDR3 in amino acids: CASSRRPGKAKNIQYF. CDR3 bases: TGTGCCAGCAGTAGGAGGCCAGGGAAGGCCAAAAACATTCAGTACTTC.